Listed here are 18 T cell receptor beta chains from one sample, sequenced in a study of T-cell memory formation after mild COVID-19. Via MiXCR, TCRdb re-called the 5' RACE reads, giving one row per CDR3 protein. The sample has 250,000 to 300,000 distinct CDR3 sequences, around 15% seen once. Sample: PBMCs or a T cell subset sorted from them (not recorded which). Receptor source: a man aged 18-30 years who had mild COVID-19 (a few samples of this study predate the infection). Cell type and time point are not known.

This clonotype was seen a few times. V and J are TRBV6-6 and TRBJ2-7; D perhaps matches TRBD2 (5 bases). Trimming pared 0 bases from V and 5 bases from J, leaving 26 bases between. CDR3 length: 19 residues. Germline V gene lookup returns CDR1 MNHNY and CDR2 SVGAGI (reference sequence). The CDR3 reads CASSYSIISWTEVSHEQYF. For the CDR3, the DNA is TGTGCCAGCAGTTACTCGATCATTTCATGGACGGAGGTTTCCCACGAGCAGTACTTC.

The chain links TRBV9 to TRBJ2-1, with a possible D match to TRBD2 (6 bases). This CDR3 comprises 15 residues. Germline CDR1 reads SGDLS; CDR2 reads YYNGEE. Trimming took 2 bases from V and 2 from J, leaving 11 bases between them. The DNA of the CDR3 is TGTGCCAGCAGCGTGACGGGGGACGCCTACAATGAGCAGTTCTTC. It specifies CASSVTGDAYNEQFF.

In its sample, this clonotype was seen a few times. In DNA form, the CDR3 reads TGTGCCAGCAGTGACGGACTATTGGGCATTCAGTACTTC. Its translation: CASSDGLLGIQYF. The chain joins TRBV6-4 to TRBJ2-4; possible D gene TRBD2, 6 bases. Germline CDR1 MRHNA, CDR2 SNTAGT. CDR3 size: 13 residues. V lost 2 bases to trimming and J lost 9 bases, with 11 bases between them.

This chain joins TRBV4-1 and TRBJ2-2, with a tentative D call TRBD2 (7 bases). Trimming left V 1 base short and J 6 bases short, with 15 bases between. The CDR3 totals 16 residues. The germline V gene encodes CDR1 MGHRA and CDR2 YSYEKL. This CDR3 is CASSQVAGAWAGELFF. CDR3 bases: TGCGCCAGCAGCCAAGTCGCGGGGGCATGGGCCGGGGAGCTGTTTTTT.

The chain is built from TRBV10-3 and TRBJ1-3; D not resolved. Trimming shortened V by 3 bases and J by 0 bases, and 15 bases separated the two germline ends. This CDR3 has 17 amino acids. CDR1 and CDR2 (germline): ENHRY, SYGVKD. Written as DNA, the CDR3 is TGTGCCATCAGTGATCCCCAGGACTCGAGCTCTGGAAACACCATATATTTT. This codes for CAISDPQDSSSGNTIYF.

V is TRBV5-5 and J is TRBJ2-2; maybe TRBD1 (5 bases). This CDR3 spans 14 amino acids. Looked up from germline, CDR1 is SGHKS and CDR2 is YYEKEE (reference sequence). The V and J ends lost 6 bases and 0 bases respectively, with 9 bases between them. For the CDR3, the DNA is TGTGCCAGCACCCAAGGGGCGAACACCGGGGAGCTGTTTTTT. Encoded protein: CASTQGANTGELFF.

The chain links TRBV7-8 to TRBJ1-1, with TRBD1 as a possible D gene (5 bases). Germline values: CDR1 SGHVS, CDR2 FQNEAQ. This CDR3 is 15 amino acids long. V dropped 6 bases and J dropped 10 bases, with 24 bases sitting between them. CDR3: CASSQRGSGLKGAFF. In nucleotides, the CDR3 is TGTGCCAGCAGTCAACGAGGCTCAGGGCTAAAGGGAGCTTTCTTT.

This sequence joins TRBV5-6 and TRBJ2-2; 15 bases match TRBD2. Germline V gene data show CDR1 as SGHDT and CDR2 as YYEEEE. The CDR3 length is 17 residues. The ends lost 4 bases at V and 5 bases at J; junction bases unmatched: 6. In DNA, the CDR3 is TGTGCCAGCAGCCGGACTAGCGGGGGGGCGAGGACCGGGGAGCTGTTTTTT. Its protein product is CASSRTSGGARTGELFF.

V is TRBV6-2 or TRBV6-3 and J is TRBJ2-5; tentative D call: TRBD1 (6 bases). This CDR3 is built from 16 residues. Germline CDR1 is MNHEY and CDR2 is SVGEGT. V lost 6 bases and J lost 1, with 18 bases in between. The CDR3 reads CASSSFPTGPQETQYF. In nucleotides, the CDR3 is TGTGCCAGCAGCTCCTTTCCGACAGGACCCCAAGAGACCCAGTACTTC.

V usage is TRBV7-2 and J usage is TRBJ2-7, with a weak D call TRBD1 (6 bases). The CDR3 runs to 13 residues. Germline values: CDR1 SGHTA, CDR2 FQGNSA. The V gene lost 6 bases and the J gene lost 5 bases, with 14 bases spanning the gap. CDR3: CASRSDRSHEQYF. The DNA for the CDR3 is TGTGCCAGCAGATCCGACAGGTCCCACGAGCAGTACTTC.

The chain couples TRBV2 to TRBJ1-1; maybe TRBD1 (5 bases). In germline, CDR1 is SNHLY, CDR2 FYNNEI. The CDR3 covers 12 residues. The V and J ends lost 10 bases and 1 base respectively, with 10 bases between them. The DNA of the CDR3 is TGTGCCACCACGGGACGGAACACTGAAGCTTTCTTT. It codes for CATTGRNTEAFF.

The CDR3 reads CASSSPRGGDTEAFF. The CDR3 DNA is TGTGCCAGCAGCTCGCCCCGGGGCGGGGACACTGAAGCTTTCTTT. The chain carries TRBV7-2 and TRBJ1-1; TRBD1 might be the D (5 bases). The V gene lost 4 bases and the J gene lost 3 bases, with 15 bases spanning the gap. This CDR3 has 15 amino acids. From germline, CDR1 is SGHTA and CDR2 FQGNSA. Supplemented by reference TRBV7-2 and TRBJ1-1, the full variable domain reads GAGVSQSPSNKVTEKGKDVELRCDPISGHTALYWYRQSLGQGLEFLIYFQGNSAPDKSGLPSDRFSAERTGGSVSTLTIQRTQQEDSAVYLCASSSPRGGDTEAFFGQGTRLTVV.

This clonotype was recorded a few times. The chain is built from TRBV4-1 and TRBJ2-7, with TRBD2 identical over 7 bases. After removal of 0 bases from V and 0 bases from J, the junction contained 11 bases not matched to a gene. The CDR3 covers 18 residues. Germline values: CDR1 MGHRA, CDR2 YSYEKL. CDR3 coding DNA: TGCGCCAGCAGCCAAGATCGCCCCTGGGGGGGATTCTCCTACGAGCAGTACTTC. The encoded protein is CASSQDRPWGGFSYEQYF.

This clonotype showed up just a few times. This sequence joins TRBV6-6 and TRBJ1-1, with D unclear. Trimming removed 10 bases at V and 5 bases at J, with 8 bases between. The germline V gene encodes CDR1 MNHNY and CDR2 SVGAGI (reference sequence). The CDR3 runs 10 residues. The CDR3 region is CATRGTEAFF. In nucleotides, the CDR3 is TGTGCCACCCGAGGGACTGAAGCTTTCTTT.

The chain joins TRBV20-1 to TRBJ2-5, with TRBD2 identical over 8 bases. Germline V lookup: CDR1 DFQATT, CDR2 SNEGSKA (reference sequence). V lost 4 bases to trimming and J lost 3 bases; unmatched junction nucleotides: 1. CDR3 size: 12 residues. CDR3 region: CSAISGEETQYF. The DNA of the CDR3 is TGCAGTGCTATTAGCGGGGAAGAGACCCAGTACTTC.

In this sample, this clonotype turned up many times. This chain joins TRBV7-2 and TRBJ2-5, with 7 bases fitting TRBD2. The V gene's germline CDR1 is SGHTA and CDR2 FQGNSA. The V and J ends lost 5 bases and 2 bases, in that order; junction bases with no gene match: 8. CDR3 length: 15 amino acids. CDR3 amino acids: CASSPWTRPQETQYF. CDR3 in DNA: TGTGCCAGCAGCCCTTGGACTAGACCTCAAGAGACCCAGTACTTC.

This clonotype was counted a few times. V usage is TRBV4-3 and J usage is TRBJ2-3; no definite D call. Germline V gene data show CDR1 as LGHNA and CDR2 as YSLEER. CDR3 length: 15 amino acids. The V end was cut by 0 bases, the J end by 4 bases, with 11 bases between. The CDR3 protein is CASSQEQVRADTQYF. CDR3 in DNA: TGCGCCAGCAGCCAAGAGCAGGTTAGGGCAGATACGCAGTATTTT.

This clonotype was detected a few times. CDR3 nucleotide sequence: TGTGCCAGCAGTTACTTACTAGCGGGGGGGCCCACAGATACGCAGTATTTT. This codes for CASSYLLAGGPTDTQYF. V is TRBV6-6 and J is TRBJ2-3, with TRBD2 matching over 13 bases. This CDR3 comprises 17 residues. The trim removed 1 base at V and 2 bases at J, leaving 3 bases unmatched. CDR1 MNHNY and CDR2 SVGAGI come from the germline V gene (reference sequence).